What follows are 8 T cell receptor beta chains derived from one specimen sequenced in a study of blood T cell repertoires in COVID-19 (dated by TCRdb to 2020 to 2022). Library preparation used the immunoSEQ multiplex PCR assay. TCRdb carries this immuneACCESS record with in-frame sequences only. Its versions omit some clonotypes, under half of them owing to an unresolved V gene in the studies checked, with the rest unexplained. This sample has about 250,000 clones in its table, and about 88% of those were observed once. About 7% of the sample goes to the ten largest clones. Sequencing was done on a sample of PBMCs or T cells enriched from blood (not recorded which). The receptor set was obtained from a woman aged 50 to 65 who had been exposed to COVID-19.

The rearrangement joins TRBV11-2 to TRBJ1-2; TRBD1 aligns across 8 bases. The CDR3 has 16 residues. With V trimmed by 5 bases and J by 8 bases, 16 bases remained unmatched. CDR1 and CDR2 from the germline V gene are SGHAT and FQNNGV. DNA of the CDR3: TGTGCCAGCAGCCTAACGGGGTCGGACAGGGCGGGCGGCTACACCTTC. The encoded protein is CASSLTGSDRAGGYTF. Filled out from reference TRBV11-2 and TRBJ1-2, the complete variable domain reads EAGVAQSPRYKIIEKRQSVAFWCNPISGHATLYWYQQILGQGPKLLIQFQNNGVVDDSQLPKDRFSAERLKGVDSTLKIQPAKLEDSAVYLCASSLTGSDRAGGYTFGSGTRLTVV.

This chain links TRBV6-5 with TRBJ2-5; maybe TRBD1 (6 bases). The CDR3 is 13 amino acids. Trimming left V 5 bases short and J 5 bases short, with 12 bases between. Germline CDR1 and CDR2: MNHEY and SVGAGI. This chain's CDR3 is CASSRGGAETQYF. CDR3 DNA: TGTGCCAGCAGTCGTGGGGGCGCGGAGACCCAGTACTTC.

The genes are TRBV11-2 and TRBJ1-3, with a tentative D call TRBD1 (5 bases). Deletions cut 3 bases from V and 4 bases from J, with 7 bases between. CDR1 SGHAT and CDR2 FQNNGV come from the germline V gene. This CDR3 region has 13 residues. Here the CDR3 reads CASSLGQGNTIYF. The CDR3, as DNA: TGTGCCAGCAGCTTGGGGCAGGGAAACACCATATATTTT.

This clone was recorded a few times. V usage is TRBV19 and J usage is TRBJ1-2; TRBD1 is a possible D gene (5 bases). CDR3 length: 15 residues. V lost 6 bases to trimming and J lost 1 base, with 15 bases between them. Germline CDR1 LNHDA, CDR2 SQIVND (reference sequence). CDR3 residues: CASRRPGLNNYGYTF. The CDR3 nucleotides read TGTGCCAGTAGGAGACCGGGACTGAATAACTATGGCTACACCTTC.

The chain is built from TRBV6-5 and TRBJ1-2; possibly TRBD1 for D (6 bases). The ends were cut back, 2 bases at V and 2 bases at J, with 15 bases in the middle. Germline-derived CDR1 and CDR2 are MNHEY and SVGAGI. The CDR3 totals 16 residues. The CDR3 region is CASSYHSRGANYGYTF. The CDR3 DNA follows: TGTGCCAGCAGTTACCATTCGCGGGGGGCCAACTATGGCTACACCTTC.

V usage is TRBV13 and J usage is TRBJ1-2, with a weak D call TRBD1 (6 bases). The V and J ends lost 5 bases and 2 bases respectively, with 12 bases between them. CDR3 length: 14 residues. Germline V gene lookup returns CDR1 PRHDT and CDR2 FYEKMQ (reference sequence). CDR3 residues: CASSLLGTNYGYTF. For the CDR3, the DNA is TGTGCCAGCAGCCTGTTGGGGACAAACTATGGCTACACCTTC.

The genes are TRBV7-9 and TRBJ1-2, with 9 bases that match TRBD1. The CDR3 is 15 residues long. The germline V gene encodes CDR1 SEHNR and CDR2 FQNEAQ (reference sequence). V shed 5 bases and J 4 bases; nucleotides not matched to a gene: 8. The CDR3 spells CASSRQGERSYGYTF. CDR3 bases: TGTGCCAGCAGCAGACAGGGGGAGAGAAGCTATGGCTACACCTTC.

The chain couples TRBV4-2 to TRBJ1-1; D is ambiguous. The germline CDR1 and CDR2 sequences are LGHNA and YNFKEQ. V gave up 0 bases and J gave up 1 base, with 9 bases separating them. The CDR3 sequence is 15 residues long. The CDR3 protein is CASSQEAIWNTEAFF. In nucleotides, the CDR3 is TGTGCCAGCAGCCAAGAGGCCATTTGGAACACTGAAGCTTTCTTT.